This paragraph covers one T cell receptor beta chain sequence. No antigen is known for it. The sample comes from a study of beta chain features in type 1 diabetes. As every portion of the isolated RNA was reverse transcribed, the sequencing read expressed TCRB transcripts. Some 3.8 million reads, on average, came from each naive, central memory and regulatory T cell sample. Profiled with immunoSEQ multiplex PCR; TCRdb holds only in-frame clones, not every one. Seen here are about 710,000 clones, 11% to 15% observed once, and the top ten hold less than 0.04%. Study observations and caveats: Compared with healthy donors, patients appeared to share more similar naive, central memory and regulatory TCRB repertoires. Fewer insertions but more deletions were seen at VDJ junctions in type 1 diabetes patients. Shorter TCRB CDR3s, moderately but significantly so, marked every one of the four CD4+ subsets in Type 1 diabetes patients.

The V gene's germline CDR1 is SGHVS and CDR2 FNYEAQ. This CDR3 comprises 16 residues. The sample taken for sequencing was naive CD4+ T cells from blood. The V gene is TRBV7-6, the J gene TRBJ2-5; possible D gene TRBD1, 6 bases. The tail of the sequence fits TRBJ2-7 better, so the J call may be wrong. This TCR was sampled from a young man with type 1 diabetes. CDR3 in amino acids: CASRPTGRTTSHEQYF. The CDR3 DNA reads as TGTGCCAGCAGACCCACAGGGAGAACTACGTCCCACGAGCAGTACTTC.